The 29 T cell receptor beta chains below all came from one sample that was sequenced in a study of human T cells and chemical hapten exposure. The time point: patch test 1, 2 weeks after DPC sensitization. The sample's treatment: therapeutic diphenylcyclopropenone sensitization with weekly scalp DPC. One entry per CDR3 protein, called by TCRdb with MiXCR from the RACE reads. Seen here are 150,000 to 200,000 distinct CDR3 sequences, about 14% observed once, and the top ten hold less than 2%. Sequencing was performed on whole blood, taken in connection with sensitization to the hapten diphenylcyclopropenone (DPC). These receptors were collected from a woman aged 25-40 years with alopecia areata. Some clones in this sample may be carry-over from other donors' samples.

This clonotype was seen a handful of times. The chain carries TRBV29-1 and TRBJ1-3; the D gene is possibly TRBD1 (5 bases). The CDR3 sequence is 14 residues long. Trimming took off 8 bases at V and 0 bases at J, with 14 bases between the two ends. Germline assignment: CDR1 SQVTM and CDR2 ANQGSEA. CDR3 region: CSCRGGSSGNTIYF. CDR3 DNA: TGCAGCTGCCGGGGGGGAAGCTCTGGAAACACCATATATTTT.

The sample holds many counts of this clonotype. The chain has TRBV24-1 and TRBJ2-7; D gene ambiguous. Trimming took 0 bases from V and 7 from J, leaving 3 bases between them. The CDR3 runs to 11 residues. Germline CDR1 KGHDR, CDR2 SFDVKD. CDR3 residues: CATSDLREQYF. The CDR3 DNA follows: TGTGCCACCAGTGATTTGCGGGAGCAGTACTTC.

This clonotype was seen a handful of times. V is TRBV10-3 and J is TRBJ2-1; TRBD2 might be the D (5 bases). The CDR3 consists of 17 residues. V lost 4 bases, J lost 0 bases, and 16 bases lay in between. CDR1 ENHRY and CDR2 SYGVKD come from the germline V gene. The CDR3 DNA follows: TGTGCCATCAGTGCCCTAGCTACGGGAATCTCCTACAATGAGCAGTTCTTC. It is translated as CAISALATGISYNEQFF.

This sequence joins TRBV18 and TRBJ2-6; D is unclear. This CDR3 comprises 17 residues. V dropped 2 bases and J dropped 0 bases, with 11 bases sitting between them. CDR1 is KGHSH and CDR2 is LQKENI in the germline V gene. Written as DNA, the CDR3 is TGTGCCAGCTCACCAAGTAGGGTTCTCTCTGGGGCCAACGTCCTGACTTTC. Residues: CASSPSRVLSGANVLTF.

There are many counts of this clonotype. This chain uses TRBV19 with TRBJ2-1, with 10 bases lining up with TRBD2. Germline CDR1 LNHDA, CDR2 SQIVND (reference sequence). With 5 bases clipped from V and 7 bases from J, the junction kept 14 bases outside the gene matches. The CDR3 has 17 amino acids. The CDR3: CASSLAVASGSVNEQFF. The CDR3 coding sequence is TGTGCCAGTAGTTTGGCGGTGGCTAGCGGGAGTGTGAATGAGCAGTTCTTC.

This clonotype was counted between two and nine times. The chain couples TRBV7-9 to TRBJ2-7, with TRBD2 matching over 10 bases. The CDR3 spans 14 residues. Losses at the gene ends were 4 bases for V and 3 bases for J; bases not matched to a gene: 3. The germline gives CDR1 SEHNR, CDR2 FQNEAQ (reference sequence). As DNA, the CDR3 is TGTGCCAGCAGCTCCACTAGCGGGGTCTACGAGCAGTACTTC. Its protein product is CASSSTSGVYEQYF.

There are a few counts of this clonotype. The chain couples TRBV4-3 to TRBJ2-3; 7 nucleotides match TRBD2. The CDR3 covers 16 residues. Germline V gives CDR1 LGHNA, CDR2 YSLEER. V lost 0 bases, J lost 1 base, and 4 bases stayed unmatched. The CDR3 nucleotides read TGCGCCAGCAGCCAAGAGATTGCGGGAGGCACAGATACGCAGTATTTT. Its translation: CASSQEIAGGTDTQYF.

The rearrangement joins TRBV6-2 or TRBV6-3 to TRBJ2-1, with a weak D call TRBD1 (6 bases). Per germline, CDR1 MNHEY and CDR2 SVGEGT. Deletions cut 8 bases from V and 0 bases from J, with 14 bases between. The CDR3 contains 15 residues. CDR3 nucleotide sequence: TGTGCCAGCGTATTCCAGGGGAGCTCCTACAATGAGCAGTTCTTC. It yields the protein CASVFQGSSYNEQFF.

V is TRBV7-9 and J is TRBJ1-1; 7 nucleotides match TRBD1. This CDR3 is built from 14 residues. The ends lost 4 bases at V and 6 bases at J; junction bases unmatched: 8. CDR1 and CDR2 from the germline V gene are SEHNR and FQNEAQ (reference sequence). CDR3 in amino acids: CASSYLTGTAEAFF. The CDR3 region has the DNA TGTGCCAGCAGCTACCTGACAGGGACGGCTGAAGCTTTCTTT.

This clonotype was recorded many times. The junction departs from the called germline gene at one end, perhaps through a read error. The chain recombines TRBV18 with TRBJ1-5; unclear D gene. The CDR3 length is 14 residues. Germline CDR1 and CDR2: KGHSH and LQKENI. The CDR3 bases are TGTGCCAGCTCACCAAATCTTAGCGATCAGCCCCAGCATTTT. This gives the protein CASSPNLSDQPQHF.

About this clonotype: The germline gene is not matched at one end of the junction; a read error may be the cause. This rearrangement joins TRBV7-3 to TRBJ2-1; tentatively, D is TRBD1 or TRBD2 (5 bases each). Germline V lookup: CDR1 SGHTA, CDR2 FQGTGA. This CDR3 region has 13 residues. The CDR3 DNA follows: TGTGCCGGCAGCTTAAGTTGGGGGAATGAGCAGTTCTTC. Protein: CAGSLSWGNEQFF.

J is TRBJ2-3 and V is TRBV14; D gene uncertain. This CDR3 is 12 amino acids long. The germline V gene encodes CDR1 SGHDN and CDR2 FVKESK. V gave up 4 bases and J gave up 6 bases, with 8 bases separating them. The CDR3 DNA reads as TGTGCCAGCAGCCCAGGATCCGATACGCAGTATTTT. Translated, it gives CASSPGSDTQYF.

The rearrangement links TRBV27 to TRBJ2-7, with D tentatively TRBD1 (6 bases). Trimming pared 5 bases from V and 0 bases from J, leaving 17 bases between. The CDR3 is made up of 16 amino acids. Per the germline V gene, CDR1 is MNHEY and CDR2 is SMNVEV (reference sequence). For the CDR3, the DNA is TGTGCCAGCAGTCCCCGGACAGCAAAGAGCTCCTACGAGCAGTACTTC. Amino acids: CASSPRTAKSSYEQYF.

The rearrangement links TRBV7-9 to TRBJ2-7, with no clear D. The CDR3 has 16 residues. The germline V gene encodes CDR1 SEHNR and CDR2 FQNEAQ (reference sequence). Deletions cut 1 base from V and 3 bases from J, with 16 bases between. For the CDR3, the DNA is TGTGCCAGCAGCTTAGTCGCTGGACGAGATTTCTACGAGCAGTACTTC. It codes for CASSLVAGRDFYEQYF.

This clonotype was seen repeatedly, ten times or more. This chain joins TRBV5-1 and TRBJ1-6; TRBD1 matches 7 bases. With 0 bases clipped from V and 7 bases from J, the junction kept 1 base outside the gene matches. This CDR3 region has 14 residues. Germline V gene lookup returns CDR1 SGHRS and CDR2 YFSETQ. CDR3 amino acids: CASSLEQGNSPLHF. The CDR3 nucleotides are TGCGCCAGCAGCTTGGAACAGGGGAATTCACCCCTCCACTTT.

This rearrangement joins TRBV2 to TRBJ2-3, with 9 bases aligning to TRBD2. The germline gives CDR1 SNHLY, CDR2 FYNNEI. Trimming at V came to 7 bases and at J to 0 bases, leaving 2 bases not matched to a gene. The CDR3 has 14 amino acids. The CDR3: CASTLAGSTDTQYF. For the CDR3, the DNA is TGTGCCAGCACCCTAGCGGGGAGCACAGATACGCAGTATTTT.

The chain links TRBV28 to TRBJ2-1; 7 positions agree with TRBD2. Germline assignment: CDR1 MDHEN and CDR2 SYDVKM. CDR3 size: 16 residues. Trimming at V came to 7 bases and at J to 0 bases, leaving 9 bases not matched to a gene. The CDR3 loop is CASTPLGGSSYNEQFF. In DNA form, the CDR3 reads TGTGCCAGCACCCCTCTGGGAGGGAGCTCCTACAATGAGCAGTTCTTC.

This clonotype was picked up a small number of times. The chain is built from TRBV7-2 and TRBJ2-3, with TRBD2 matching 8 bases. CDR1 and CDR2 (germline): SGHTA, FQGNSA. J was trimmed by 1 base and V by 3 bases; bases with no gene match: 3. This CDR3 contains 15 residues. CDR3 DNA: TGTGCCAGCAGCTTGTCGGGGGGGCGCACAGATACGCAGTATTTT. This sequence encodes CASSLSGGRTDTQYF.

In this sample, this clonotype turned up a few times. The V call is TRBV11-2, the J call TRBJ1-2, with 8 bases matching TRBD1. Trimming cost V 1 base and J 1 base; bases outside gene matches: 14. Germline lookup yields CDR1 SGHAT and CDR2 FQNNGV. The CDR3 totals 19 residues. The CDR3, as DNA: TGTGCCAGCAGCTTAGCCCCGCGGGGACAGGAGGAAGATAACTATGGCTACACCTTC. Protein product: CASSLAPRGQEEDNYGYTF.

The genes are TRBV28 and TRBJ2-1, with a weak D call TRBD2 (7 bases). Per the germline V gene, CDR1 is MDHEN and CDR2 is SYDVKM. This CDR3 region has 16 residues. Trimming left V 6 bases short and J 9 bases short, with 24 bases between. The CDR3 loop is CASSSYGGGAKLEQFF. The CDR3 coding sequence is TGTGCCAGCAGCTCATATGGAGGGGGGGCCAAGCTTGAGCAGTTCTTC.

Here the CDR3 reads CASSIVTGGIYNEQFF. CDR3 in DNA: TGTGCCAGTAGTATAGTAACGGGGGGGATCTACAATGAGCAGTTCTTC. J is TRBJ2-1 and V is TRBV19; 8 nucleotides line up with TRBD2. The CDR3 totals 16 residues. CDR1 LNHDA and CDR2 SQIVND come from the germline V gene (reference sequence). The V gene end was trimmed by 1 base and the J gene end by 3 bases; junction bases not matched to a gene: 5. Variable domain in full (rest from reference TRBV19 and TRBJ2-1): DGGITQSPKYLFRKEGQNVTLSCEQNLNHDAMYWYRQDPGQGLRLIYYSQIVNDFQKGDIAEGYSVSREKKESFPLTVTSAQKNPTAFYLCASSIVTGGIYNEQFFGPGTRLTVL.

This clonotype was seen many times. The rearrangement links TRBV5-4 to TRBJ2-1; 10 bases align to TRBD1. Germline V lookup: CDR1 SGHNT, CDR2 YYREEE (reference sequence). With V trimmed by 4 bases and J by 3 bases, 7 bases remained unmatched. The CDR3 is 16 residues long. CDR3 bases: TGTGCCAGCAGCAAGCCCGGGACAGGGGTCTACAATGAGCAGTTCTTC. The encoded protein is CASSKPGTGVYNEQFF.

This clonotype was found a few times. This sequence joins TRBV28 and TRBJ1-5; D call uncertain. Germline CDR1 MDHEN, CDR2 SYDVKM. This CDR3 has 12 residues. Trimming stripped 6 bases from V and 5 bases from J, with 8 bases between. The CDR3 nucleotides are TGTGCCAGCAGGGAACGGGATCAGCCCCAGCATTTT. Translation: CASRERDQPQHF.

This clonotype was observed many times. The V and J genes are TRBV12-3 or TRBV12-4 and TRBJ2-3; no reliable D call. The ends were cut back, 3 bases at V and 4 bases at J, with 8 bases in the middle. The CDR3 is made up of 13 amino acids. The CDR3 protein is CASSFRRSDTQYF. The DNA for the CDR3 is TGTGCCAGCAGTTTCAGGAGATCAGATACGCAGTATTTT.

This clonotype was counted a few times. The J gene is TRBJ2-3, the V gene TRBV12-3 or TRBV12-4; no firm D call. Trimming cost V 2 bases and J 0 bases, with 12 bases left between them. The CDR3 has 16 amino acids. The CDR3 sequence is CASSLWSATSTDTQYF. In DNA form, the CDR3 reads TGTGCCAGCAGTTTATGGTCTGCCACTAGCACAGATACGCAGTATTTT.

This clonotype was recorded a few times. The V call is TRBV6-2 or TRBV6-3, the J call TRBJ2-3, with D possibly TRBD2 on 6 matching bases. The CDR3 is 17 residues long. Deletions cut 5 bases from V and 2 bases from J, with 20 bases between. Germline CDR1 is MNHEY and CDR2 is SVGEGT. The DNA of the CDR3 is TGTGCCAGCAGTCCAACCCGCCTGAGCGGGTACACAGATACGCAGTATTTT. Translating gives CASSPTRLSGYTDTQYF.

This clonotype was picked up many times. This chain connects TRBV5-6 to TRBJ1-3; D unresolved. CDR1 and CDR2 (germline): SGHDT, YYEEEE. The CDR3 loop spans 13 amino acids. V gave up 0 bases and J gave up 4 bases, with 5 bases separating them. CDR3 DNA sequence: TGTGCCAGCAGCTTGGGGCAGGGAAACACCATATATTTT. Translated, it gives CASSLGQGNTIYF.

V gene TRBV28 combines with J gene TRBJ1-5; D may be TRBD1 (5 bases). The CDR3 is 11 residues long. Trimming removed 6 bases from V and 9 bases from J, with 9 bases in between. In germline, CDR1 is MDHEN, CDR2 SYDVKM. The chain's CDR3 is CASSQGWPQHF. CDR3 nucleotide sequence: TGTGCCAGCAGCCAGGGCTGGCCCCAGCATTTT.

This clonotype was found a few times. This chain connects TRBV28 to TRBJ1-1, with D possibly matching TRBD1 (6 bases). Trimming removed 8 bases from V and 3 bases from J, with 7 bases in between. CDR3 length: 11 amino acids. Germline CDR1 reads MDHEN; CDR2 reads SYDVKM. CDR3 sequence (DNA): TGTGCCAGCGAGGGGGACACTGAAGCTTTCTTT. Amino acid sequence: CASEGDTEAFF.